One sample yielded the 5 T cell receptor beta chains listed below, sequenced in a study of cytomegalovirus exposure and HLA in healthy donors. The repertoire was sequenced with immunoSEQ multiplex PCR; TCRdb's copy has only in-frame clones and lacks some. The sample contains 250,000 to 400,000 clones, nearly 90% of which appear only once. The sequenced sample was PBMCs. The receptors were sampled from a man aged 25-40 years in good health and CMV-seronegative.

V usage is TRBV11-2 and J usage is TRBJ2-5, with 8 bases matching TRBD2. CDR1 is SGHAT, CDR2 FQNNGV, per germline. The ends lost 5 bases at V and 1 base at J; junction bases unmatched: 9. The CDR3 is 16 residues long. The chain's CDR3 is CASSPREGLPQETQYF. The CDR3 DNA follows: TGTGCCAGCAGCCCCCGGGAGGGCCTACCCCAAGAGACCCAGTACTTC.

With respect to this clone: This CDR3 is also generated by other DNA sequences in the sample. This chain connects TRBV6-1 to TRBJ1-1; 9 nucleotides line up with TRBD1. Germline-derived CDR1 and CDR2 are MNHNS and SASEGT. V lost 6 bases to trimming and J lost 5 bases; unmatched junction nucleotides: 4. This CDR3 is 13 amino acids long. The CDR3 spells CASRDRGRTEAFF. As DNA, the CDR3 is TGTGCCAGCAGAGACAGGGGGAGAACTGAAGCTTTCTTT.

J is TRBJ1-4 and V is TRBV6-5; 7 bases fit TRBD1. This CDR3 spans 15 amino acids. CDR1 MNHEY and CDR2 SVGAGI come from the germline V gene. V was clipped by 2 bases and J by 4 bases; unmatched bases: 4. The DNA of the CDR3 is TGTGCCAGCAGTTACCAGACAGGGATTAATGAAAAACTGTTTTTT. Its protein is CASSYQTGINEKLFF.

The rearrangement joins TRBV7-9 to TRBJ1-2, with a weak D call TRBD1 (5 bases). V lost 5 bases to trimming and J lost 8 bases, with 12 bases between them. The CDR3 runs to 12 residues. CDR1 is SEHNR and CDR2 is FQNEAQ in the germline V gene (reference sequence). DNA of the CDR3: TGTGCCAGCAGCCCTCGGGACTTGGGCTACACCTTC. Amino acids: CASSPRDLGYTF.

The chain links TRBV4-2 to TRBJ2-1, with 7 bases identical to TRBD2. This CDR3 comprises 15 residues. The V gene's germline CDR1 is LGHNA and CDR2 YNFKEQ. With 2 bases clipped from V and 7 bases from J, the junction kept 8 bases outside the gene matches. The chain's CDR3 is CASSQNHDGGNEQFF. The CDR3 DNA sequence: TGTGCCAGCAGCCAAAACCACGACGGGGGGAATGAGCAGTTCTTC.